One sample yielded the 16 T cell receptor beta chains listed below, sequenced in a study of cytomegalovirus exposure and HLA in healthy donors. This PCR relied on a set of 60 Vbeta primers and 13 Jbeta primers. Only in-frame clones appear in the TCRdb table, and some are missing; sequencing was by immunoSEQ multiplex PCR. The table shows 150,000 to 200,000 clones, with 60% to 80% occurring only once. The specimen was PBMCs. These receptors all come from a woman in her thirties or forties in good health and CMV-seropositive.

The chain combines TRBV6-1 with TRBJ2-3; 8 nucleotides line up with TRBD2. The CDR3 length is 17 residues. Trimming took 4 bases from V and 6 from J; bases not matched to a gene: 15. Germline CDR1 MNHNS, CDR2 SASEGT. The CDR3 region has the DNA TGTGCCAGCAGTGGAACCATCAGCGGGAGCGGGGTGGATACGCAGTATTTT. It translates to CASSGTISGSGVDTQYF.

This clone was counted a few times. The V call is TRBV7-2, the J call TRBJ1-4; 9 bases fit TRBD1. There are 14 residues in the CDR3. Per germline, CDR1 SGHTA and CDR2 FQGNSA. The V and J ends lost 4 bases and 8 bases, in that order; junction bases with no gene match: 5. CDR3 loop: CASSSDRGGEKLFF. CDR3 coding DNA: TGTGCCAGCAGCTCGGACAGGGGTGGGGAAAAACTGTTTTTT.

The rearrangement uses TRBV28 and TRBJ2-3; 7 bases agree with TRBD2. Germline values: CDR1 MDHEN, CDR2 SYDVKM. This CDR3 contains 13 residues. Trimming removed 3 bases from V and 5 bases from J; junction bases left unmatched: 2. The CDR3 DNA reads TGTGCCAGCAGTTTTGGGGGGGTAGATACGCAGTATTTT. Amino acid sequence: CASSFGGVDTQYF.

This sequence joins TRBV6-6 and TRBJ2-3; no reliable D call. The CDR3 covers 13 residues. V lost 2 bases and J 6 bases, leaving 9 bases between the germline ends. Germline V gene lookup returns CDR1 MNHNY and CDR2 SVGAGI (reference sequence). The CDR3 nucleotides read TGTGCCAGCAGTTACCCCCACTTGGATACGCAGTATTTT. The encoded protein is CASSYPHLDTQYF.

Remarks on this clone: The sample holds other DNA sequences that translate to the same CDR3. CDR3 loop: CASSWTSGTYEQYF. CDR3 DNA sequence: TGTGCCAGCTCATGGACTAGCGGGACCTACGAGCAGTACTTC. The genes are TRBV11-2 and TRBJ2-7, with TRBD2 matching over 12 bases. The V and J ends lost 8 bases and 2 bases, in that order; junction bases with no gene match: 4. The CDR3 consists of 14 residues. Germline V lookup: CDR1 SGHAT, CDR2 FQNNGV.

The gene calls are TRBV27 and TRBJ2-3; D not certain. Germline V gene lookup returns CDR1 MNHEY and CDR2 SMNVEV (reference sequence). The CDR3 covers 15 residues. Between the trimmed V and J ends, which lost 6 bases and 2 bases, there was a span of 15 bases. CDR3 bases: TGTGCCAGCAGGGCCGAGGATGGTTTCACAGATACGCAGTATTTT. Translated: CASRAEDGFTDTQYF.

The chain carries TRBV7-2 and TRBJ2-1, with D possibly matching TRBD2 (6 bases). From germline, CDR1 is SGHTA and CDR2 FQGNSA. CDR3 length: 13 amino acids. V was shortened by 7 bases and J by 4 bases, with 11 bases between the two germline ends. The CDR3 sequence is CASTLGTYNEQFF. CDR3 DNA sequence: TGTGCCAGCACCTTGGGGACTTACAATGAGCAGTTCTTC.

This clone came up a few times. The chain couples TRBV4-3 to TRBJ1-5, with TRBD1 as a possible D gene (6 bases). The CDR3 spans 14 residues. Trimming shortened V by 1 base and J by 6 bases, and 10 bases separated the two germline ends. CDR1 LGHNA and CDR2 YSLEER come from the germline V gene. The CDR3: CASSQVRGGQPQHF. In nucleotides, the CDR3 is TGCGCCAGCAGCCAAGTCAGGGGTGGTCAGCCCCAGCATTTT.

The chain links TRBV14 to TRBJ1-2, with 7 bases lining up with TRBD1. The CDR3 runs to 15 residues. Germline V CDR1 and CDR2: SGHDN, FVKESK. Trimming removed 3 bases from V and 1 base from J; junction bases left unmatched: 5. The CDR3 here is CASSHRDSYNYGYTF. CDR3 coding DNA: TGTGCCAGCAGCCATCGGGACAGCTATAACTATGGCTACACCTTC.

This clone came up a few times. The chain combines TRBV28 with TRBJ2-1, with 9 bases fitting TRBD2. The CDR3 sequence is 16 residues long. Trimming at V came to 3 bases and at J to 3 bases, leaving 6 bases not matched to a gene. Germline CDR1 MDHEN, CDR2 SYDVKM. CDR3: CASSFPSGGHYNEQFF. The CDR3 DNA is TGTGCCAGCAGTTTCCCCAGCGGGGGGCACTACAATGAGCAGTTCTTC. The entire variable domain, with the rest obtained from reference TRBV28 and TRBJ2-1, is as follows: DVKVTQSSRYLVKRTGEKVFLECVQDMDHENMFWYRQDPGLGLRLIYFSYDVKMKEKGDIPEGYSVSREKKERFSLILESASTNQTSMYLCASSFPSGGHYNEQFFGPGTRLTVL.

This rearrangement joins TRBV7-9 to TRBJ2-1; tentative D call: TRBD1 (6 bases). Germline loops: CDR1 SEHNR, CDR2 FQNEAQ (reference sequence). The CDR3 runs to 16 residues. Trimming left V 5 bases short and J 3 bases short, with 17 bases between. The CDR3 nucleotides read TGTGCCAGCAGCCCCTCCACAGGGACGGGCTACAATGAGCAGTTCTTC. Its translation is CASSPSTGTGYNEQFF.

This clone appeared once. The rearrangement uses TRBV6-6 and TRBJ2-5; TRBD2 matches 7 bases. The CDR3 has 14 amino acids. Germline CDR1 MNHNY, CDR2 SVGAGI (reference sequence). The V and J ends lost 0 bases and 5 bases, in that order; junction bases with no gene match: 3. As DNA, the CDR3 is TGTGCCAGCAGTTACTCGACCGGGAGGGAGACCCAGTACTTC. This sequence encodes CASSYSTGRETQYF.

The chain couples TRBV28 to TRBJ1-5, with D unresolved. V was clipped by 9 bases and J by 0 bases, with 15 bases between them. The CDR3 has 15 amino acids. Germline loops: CDR1 MDHEN, CDR2 SYDVKM. CDR3 DNA sequence: TGTGCCAGTCGGAGGGCAGGAACTAGCAATCAGCCCCAGCATTTT. Amino acid sequence: CASRRAGTSNQPQHF.

The gene calls are TRBV4-1 and TRBJ1-1, with 8 bases lining up with TRBD1. Germline V CDR1 and CDR2: MGHRA, YSYEKL. Germline trimming cut 4 bases from V and 4 bases from J; bases unmatched to any gene: 17. CDR3 size: 18 residues. The CDR3 is CASSPGQGSGLRGTEAFF. The CDR3 DNA is TGCGCCAGCAGCCCAGGACAGGGAAGCGGTTTAAGGGGCACTGAAGCTTTCTTT.

This chain uses TRBV4-3 with TRBJ2-1, with D maybe TRBD2 (5 bases). This CDR3 has 13 amino acids. Germline V gene sequence: CDR1 LGHNA, CDR2 YSLEER. V shed 4 bases and J shed 11 bases, with 15 bases lying between them. CDR3 residues: CASSPLRGIQQFF. CDR3 nucleotide sequence: TGCGCCAGCAGCCCCTTAAGAGGGATTCAGCAGTTCTTC.

This clone was picked up one time. The rearrangement links TRBV9 to TRBJ1-5; perhaps TRBD1 as D (5 bases). The V end lost 0 bases, the J end lost 6 bases, and 10 bases lay between the germline ends. Germline V lookup: CDR1 SGDLS, CDR2 YYNGEE. The CDR3 has 14 amino acids. CDR3 sequence reads: CASSVDLGGQPQHF. The CDR3 DNA reads TGTGCCAGCAGCGTAGATTTGGGGGGTCAGCCCCAGCATTTT.